These T cell receptor beta chains were read from a single sample in a study of cytomegalovirus exposure and HLA in healthy donors. Clones were sequenced by immunoSEQ multiplex PCR, and TCRdb holds only the in-frame ones, with some missing. There are 50,000 to 70,000 clones in the sample; over 65% occur only once, and roughly 35% lies in the top ten. What was sequenced was PBMCs. These receptor sequences come from a man aged 35 to 55 in good health and CMV-seropositive. The CDR3 runs from the conserved cysteine through the conserved F or W. A D gene is named only where the DNA matches it firmly. Only part of the rows carry a size: once, few, many, or a class if the clone is expanded.

TRBV6-1	few	TRBJ2-3	-	CASIAGLYTDTQYF	TGTGCCAGCATCGCGGGACTTTACACAGATACGCAGTATTTT
TRBV7-9	-	TRBJ1-6	TRBD1	CASSPKGGDLNSPLHF	TGTGCCAGCAGCCCGAAAGGGGGCGACCTTAATTCACCCCTCCACTTT
TRBV29-1	-	TRBJ1-2	TRBD1	CSVMDRGTRGYTF	TGCAGCGTAATGGACAGGGGGACAAGGGGCTACACCTTC
TRBV7-2	-	TRBJ1-1	-	CASSPDRGGVESFF	TGTGCCAGCAGCCCCGATCGGGGGGGCGTTGAGTCTTTCTTT
TRBV2	-	TRBJ1-1	-	CASSEQGFNTEAFF	TGTGCCAGCAGCGAACAGGGCTTTAACACTGAAGCTTTCTTT
TRBV28	few	TRBJ1-2	TRBD1	CASSGQGDGYTF	TGTGCCAGCAGTGGACAGGGGGATGGCTACACCTTC
TRBV6-5	-	TRBJ2-7	TRBD1	CASSLQGADEQYF	TGTGCCAGCAGTCTCCAGGGGGCGGACGAGCAGTACTTC
TRBV30	few	TRBJ1-1	-	CAWSVGDVDTEAFF	TGTGCCTGGAGTGTCGGGGATGTGGACACTGAAGCTTTCTTT
TRBV7-2	-	TRBJ1-4	-	CASSPGQLTNEKLFF	TGTGCCAGCAGCCCAGGACAGCTAACTAATGAAAAACTGTTTTTT
TRBV5-1	-	TRBJ2-1	-	CASSLAQNSYNEQFF	TGCGCCAGCAGCTTGGCACAGAACTCCTACAATGAGCAGTTCTTC
TRBV4-3	-	TRBJ1-3	-	CASSQVSGNTIYF	TGCGCCAGCAGCCAAGTCTCCGGAAACACCATATATTTT
TRBV11-3	-	TRBJ1-1	-	CASSLEGVNTEAFF	TGTGCCAGCAGCTTAGAGGGCGTGAACACTGAAGCTTTCTTT
TRBV7-2	few	TRBJ2-1	-	CASSSSPGPLNEQFF	TGTGCCAGCAGCTCCTCCCCCGGTCCCCTCAATGAGCAGTTCTTC
TRBV19	-	TRBJ1-2	-	CASSTPGDQIYGYTF	TGTGCCAGTAGTACTCCAGGGGACCAAATCTATGGCTACACCTTC
TRBV5-4	once	TRBJ2-7	TRBD1	CASSLNVYRGNGEQYF	TGTGCCAGCAGCTTGAATGTTTACAGGGGGAATGGCGAGCAGTACTTC
TRBV7-9	-	TRBJ2-5	-	CASSSTGFEETQYF	TGTGCCAGCAGCTCCACAGGTTTTGAAGAGACCCAGTACTTC
TRBV5-1	-	TRBJ1-1	-	CASSYDSENTEAFF	TGCGCCAGCAGCTACGACAGTGAGAACACTGAAGCTTTCTTT
TRBV7-2	-	TRBJ2-1	TRBD2	CASSLERGGYNEQFF	TGTGCCAGCAGCTTAGAGCGGGGGGGCTACAATGAGCAGTTCTTC
TRBV6-1	-	TRBJ2-3	-	CASTHTWGGDTQYF	TGTGCCAGCACTCATACGTGGGGCGGAGATACGCAGTATTTT
TRBV19	few	TRBJ2-3	-	CASSDPHRGSTDTQYF	TGTGCCAGTAGTGACCCCCATAGGGGGAGCACAGATACGCAGTATTTT
TRBV7-2	few	TRBJ2-2	TRBD2	CASSIRTSGGGELFF	TGTGCCAGCAGCATCCGGACTAGCGGGGGCGGGGAGCTGTTTTTT
TRBV5-1	-	TRBJ2-7	-	CASSLDAGSEQYF	TGCGCCAGCAGCTTGGATGCTGGGAGCGAGCAGTACTTC
TRBV5-5	few	TRBJ1-5	-	CASSFFLVRGEDQPQHF	TGTGCCAGCAGCTTCTTCCTGGTAAGGGGCGAAGATCAGCCCCAGCATTTT
TRBV27	-	TRBJ1-2	TRBD1	CASSPLQGAYGYTF	TGTGCCAGCAGTCCCCTCCAGGGGGCATATGGCTACACCTTC
TRBV4-1	-	TRBJ1-5	TRBD1	CASSHTTGVQPQHF	TGCGCCAGCAGCCATACTACAGGGGTTCAGCCCCAGCATTTT
TRBV29-1	-	TRBJ2-3	TRBD2	CSAGYGLAGNTDTQYF	TGCAGCGCGGGGTATGGACTAGCGGGGAACACAGATACGCAGTATTTT
TRBV12-5	-	TRBJ1-5	-	CASGFSPTAESNQPQHF	TGTGCTAGTGGTTTCAGCCCGACAGCTGAAAGCAATCAGCCCCAGCATTTT
TRBV27	-	TRBJ2-1	TRBD2	CASSLLTLAGDEQFF	TGTGCCAGCAGTTTATTAACTCTAGCGGGGGATGAGCAGTTCTTC
TRBV10-3	-	TRBJ2-1	TRBD2	CAISGSGGYNEQFF	TGTGCCATCAGTGGTAGCGGGGGGTACAATGAGCAGTTCTTC
TRBV6-5	once	TRBJ1-2	TRBD1	CASSYSMTGGAGGYTF	TGTGCCAGCAGTTACTCTATGACAGGGGGCGCGGGGGGCTACACCTTC
TRBV29-1	few	TRBJ1-1	-	CSVETDRKTEAFF	TGCAGCGTTGAAACAGACAGGAAAACTGAAGCTTTCTTT
TRBV7-6	-	TRBJ1-1	TRBD1	CASSFGQGMNTEAFF	TGTGCCAGCAGCTTCGGACAGGGAATGAACACTGAAGCTTTCTTT
TRBV6-5	-	TRBJ2-5	TRBD2	CASRRTSGVQETQYF	TGTGCCAGCAGAAGGACTAGCGGTGTTCAAGAGACCCAGTACTTC
TRBV25-1	-	TRBJ1-1	-	CASSEFGTVNTEAFF	TGTGCCAGCAGTGAATTTGGTACAGTGAACACTGAAGCTTTCTTT
TRBV7-8	-	TRBJ2-7	-	CASSFGGFQLQDEQYF	TGTGCCAGCAGCTTCGGCGGGTTCCAACTACAAGACGAGCAGTACTTC
TRBV7-3	-	TRBJ1-5	-	CASSPGQNQPQHF	TGTGCCAGCAGCCCCGGACAGAATCAGCCCCAGCATTTT
TRBV5-4	few	TRBJ1-2	TRBD1	CASSSAGTAYGYTF	TGTGCCAGCAGCTCCGCCGGGACAGCCTATGGCTACACCTTC